Listed here are 21 T cell receptor beta chains from one sample, sequenced in a study of human T cells and chemical hapten exposure. Noted time point: patch test 1, 2 weeks after DPC sensitization. The sample's treatment: therapeutic diphenylcyclopropenone sensitization with weekly scalp DPC. TCRdb itself ran the RACE reads through MiXCR, one entry per CDR3 protein. Of approximately 400,000 distinct CDR3 sequences listed, nearly 5% are singletons. Here the sequenced sample was whole blood, taken in connection with sensitization to the hapten diphenylcyclopropenone (DPC). The receptors originated from a woman in her fifties or sixties with alopecia areata. Some clones in this sample may be carry-over from other donors' samples.

There are many counts of this clonotype. V gene TRBV3-1 combines with J gene TRBJ2-1; D unclear. CDR1 is LGHDT and CDR2 is YNNKEL in the germline V gene (reference sequence). This CDR3 is built from 16 residues. V lost 0 bases, J lost 2 bases, and 11 bases lay in between. This chain's CDR3 is CASSQEEGGPYNEQFF. As DNA, the CDR3 is TGTGCCAGCAGCCAAGAAGAAGGCGGACCCTACAATGAGCAGTTCTTC.

This clonotype was seen at least ten times. The rearrangement joins TRBV7-8 to TRBJ2-3, with 9 bases fitting TRBD2. J gave up 1 base and V 5 bases, and 4 bases lay outside the gene matches. The CDR3 totals 15 residues. Germline V gene lookup returns CDR1 SGHVS and CDR2 FQNEAQ. The CDR3 coding sequence is TGTGCCAGCAGCATCCAGCGGGGGGGCACAGATACGCAGTATTTT. Amino acid sequence: CASSIQRGGTDTQYF.

The gene calls are TRBV12-3 or TRBV12-4 and TRBJ1-1; D is unclear. V gave up 6 bases and J gave up 10 bases, with 15 bases separating them. This CDR3 is 12 amino acids long. In DNA form, the CDR3 reads TGTGCCAGCAGGATAGGGATGGGTGGAGCTTTCTTT. This gives the protein CASRIGMGGAFF.

This clonotype was picked up many times. The chain recombines TRBV6-6 with TRBJ2-3; D possibly corresponds to TRBD2 (6 bases). The CDR3 contains 17 residues. In germline, CDR1 is MNHNY, CDR2 SVGAGI (reference sequence). Between the trimmed V and J ends, which lost 0 bases and 0 bases, there was a span of 13 bases. The CDR3: CASSYSSGGRSTDTQYF. The CDR3 DNA reads as TGTGCCAGCAGTTACTCCTCCGGGGGTCGGAGCACAGATACGCAGTATTTT.

The chain recombines TRBV20-1 with TRBJ1-1; TRBD1 matches at 7 bases. This CDR3 region has 14 residues. V trimming: 5 bases; J trimming: 0 bases; junction bases outside the gene matches: 6. Germline V gives CDR1 DFQATT, CDR2 SNEGSKA (reference sequence). CDR3 sequence: CSASQGGMNTEAFF. For the CDR3, the DNA is TGCAGTGCTTCCCAGGGGGGGATGAACACTGAAGCTTTCTTT.

This clonotype was observed many times. V gene TRBV10-3 combines with J gene TRBJ2-1, with TRBD2 matching 14 bases. The CDR3 extends over 14 amino acids. The germline V gene has CDR1 ENHRY and CDR2 SYGVKD. Trimming took 4 bases from V and 9 from J; bases not matched to a gene: 2. The CDR3 protein is CAISAGLAGAEQFF. CDR3 coding DNA: TGTGCCATCAGTGCGGGACTAGCGGGAGCTGAGCAGTTCTTC.

This clonotype came up many times. The rearrangement links TRBV12-3 or TRBV12-4 to TRBJ1-4, with 7 positions matching TRBD1. The CDR3 totals 16 residues. The trim removed 2 bases at V and 4 bases at J, leaving 7 bases unmatched. The CDR3 DNA is TGTGCCAGCAGTTTATCCATCCGGGACAGTAATGAAAAACTGTTTTTT. Translated: CASSLSIRDSNEKLFF.

The chain links TRBV12-3 or TRBV12-4 to TRBJ2-7; weak D call: TRBD2 (6 bases). The CDR3 has 15 amino acids. Trimming pared 4 bases from V and 1 base from J, leaving 14 bases between. Written as DNA, the CDR3 is TGTGCCAGCAGTTCAGGAGGGTCGTCATCCTACGAGCAGTACTTC. It is translated as CASSSGGSSSYEQYF.

In this sample, this clonotype turned up many times. The chain carries TRBV15 and TRBJ2-7; a possible D gene is TRBD1 (5 bases). The V and J ends lost 1 base and 0 bases respectively, with 7 bases between them. The germline gives CDR1 LNHNV, CDR2 YYDKDF (reference sequence). The CDR3 consists of 14 residues. CDR3 nucleotides: TGTGCCACCAGCAGAGGCAGGGTCTCCTACGAGCAGTACTTC. Encoded protein: CATSRGRVSYEQYF.

This clonotype has a count of ten or more. The V call is TRBV4-1, the J call TRBJ1-2; 12 bases map to TRBD1. Germline-derived CDR1 and CDR2 are MGHRA and YSYEKL. The CDR3 runs 15 residues. V shed 3 bases, J shed 6 bases, and the junction held 5 bases outside the gene matches. The CDR3: CASSHPWDRGHGYTF. CDR3 in DNA: TGCGCCAGCAGCCATCCCTGGGACAGGGGGCATGGCTACACCTTC.

The chain combines TRBV5-1 with TRBJ2-2; 7 bases agree with TRBD1. In germline, CDR1 is SGHRS, CDR2 YFSETQ. Losses at the gene ends were 7 bases for V and 6 bases for J; bases not matched to a gene: 9. The length of the CDR3 is 14 residues. CDR3 DNA sequence: TGCGCCAGCGGAAGACAGGGCGGGCCCGGGGAGCTGTTTTTT. This sequence encodes CASGRQGGPGELFF.

This clonotype showed up just a few times. The chain uses TRBV9 and TRBJ2-1; D gene ambiguous. The CDR3 spans 15 residues. CDR1 SGDLS and CDR2 YYNGEE come from the germline V gene. V dropped 3 bases and J dropped 7 bases, with 17 bases sitting between them. CDR3: CASSAGLMMSNEQFF. The CDR3 nucleotides read TGTGCCAGCAGCGCGGGCCTTATGATGAGTAATGAGCAGTTCTTC. Full variable domain (outside the CDR3, taken from reference TRBV9 and TRBJ2-1): DSGVTQTPKHLITATGQRVTLRCSPRSGDLSVYWYQQSLDQGLQFLIQYYNGEERAKGNILERFSAQQFPDLHSELNLSSLELGDSALYFCASSAGLMMSNEQFFGPGTRLTVL.

This clonotype was found many times. V is TRBV28 and J is TRBJ1-2; TRBD1 matches 12 bases. The J segment lost 7 bases and the V segment lost 6 bases, leaving 12 bases of the junction unmatched. Per germline, CDR1 MDHEN and CDR2 SYDVKM. There are 16 residues in the CDR3. The DNA of the CDR3 is TGTGCCAGCAGGACCTCCGGGACAGGGGGCGCCGGTGGCTACACCTTC. Translating it yields CASRTSGTGGAGGYTF.

This clonotype was picked up a small number of times. The chain links TRBV12-5 to TRBJ2-7; the D gene is possibly TRBD2 (5 bases). The ends were cut back, 6 bases at V and 2 bases at J, with 17 bases in the middle. Germline loops: CDR1 LGHNT, CDR2 FRNRAP. The CDR3 is made up of 15 amino acids. The CDR3 DNA reads as TGTGCTAGTGGGCTCCGGGGTAGCGATGCCTACGAGCAGTACTTC. Translating gives CASGLRGSDAYEQYF.

This clonotype has ten or more counts. This sequence joins TRBV24-1 and TRBJ2-2; D unclear. CDR1 is KGHDR, CDR2 SFDVKD, per germline. Deletions cut 2 bases from V and 4 bases from J, with 7 bases between. The CDR3 covers 14 residues. CDR3 coding DNA: TGTGCCACCAGTGATTATCCCGGCACCGGGGAGCTGTTTTTT. Translating gives CATSDYPGTGELFF.

The chain is built from TRBV12-5 and TRBJ2-5; a possible D gene is TRBD2 (6 bases). Trimming shortened V by 2 bases and J by 7 bases, and 8 bases separated the two germline ends. Germline V gene lookup returns CDR1 LGHNT and CDR2 FRNRAP. The CDR3 runs 12 residues. The CDR3 protein is CASGLMEGTQYF. The CDR3 DNA is TGTGCTAGTGGTTTGATGGAGGGGACCCAGTACTTC.

This clonotype was found many times. This chain uses TRBV14 with TRBJ1-2, with unresolved D. This CDR3 contains 13 residues. Germline V CDR1 and CDR2: SGHDN, FVKESK. V lost 1 base, J lost 6 bases, and 9 bases lay in between. The CDR3 DNA is TGTGCCAGCAGCCAAGTTGGAGGCCATGGCTACACCTTC. It yields the protein CASSQVGGHGYTF.

J is TRBJ1-1 and V is TRBV7-2; D not resolved. Trimming left V 1 base short and J 7 bases short, with 16 bases between. CDR1 SGHTA and CDR2 FQGNSA come from the germline V gene. The CDR3 sequence is 15 residues long. CDR3 in amino acids: CASSLVLGQRLEAFF. CDR3 bases: TGTGCCAGCAGCTTAGTCCTTGGGCAGAGACTTGAAGCTTTCTTT.

This clonotype was seen at least ten times. The V gene is TRBV6-6, the J gene TRBJ1-1, with a tentative D call TRBD1 (6 bases). The length of the CDR3 is 12 residues. Per germline, CDR1 MNHNY and CDR2 SVGAGI (reference sequence). Trimming stripped 8 bases from V and 8 bases from J, with 15 bases between. CDR3 sequence: CASDAGAREAFF. The CDR3, as DNA: TGTGCCAGCGATGCGGGGGCCCGGGAAGCTTTCTTT.

This clonotype was seen more than once but under ten times. The chain combines TRBV27 with TRBJ2-4; no reliable D call. This CDR3 contains 12 residues. The V end was cut by 7 bases, the J end by 9 bases, with 13 bases between. In germline, CDR1 is MNHEY, CDR2 SMNVEV (reference sequence). For the CDR3, the DNA is TGTGCCAGCATAGGAAGTTCGGGCATTCAGTACTTC. Its translation is CASIGSSGIQYF.

There are many counts of this clonotype. The rearrangement links TRBV29-1 to TRBJ2-7; 14 bases are a match to TRBD2. From germline, CDR1 is SQVTM and CDR2 ANQGSEA. The CDR3 is 14 amino acids. V trimming: 7 bases; J trimming: 7 bases; junction bases outside the gene matches: 9. This chain's CDR3 is CSAGTSGRRGEQYF. For the CDR3, the DNA is TGCAGCGCCGGGACTAGCGGGAGAAGAGGGGAGCAGTACTTC.